Listed here are 9 T cell receptor beta chains from one sample, sequenced in a study of blood T cell repertoires in COVID-19. TCRdb's copy holds only in-frame clones and misses some; the assay was immunoSEQ multiplex PCR. The data show some 1,500 clones, 84% seen once. Material for sequencing was peripheral blood. The receptors were sampled from a man between 65 and 85 years old with active COVID-19.

The chain is built from TRBV6-5 and TRBJ2-1; 7 bases fit TRBD1. Trimming removed 5 bases from V and 10 bases from J; junction bases left unmatched: 5. This CDR3 is built from 12 residues. Germline V gene sequence: CDR1 MNHEY, CDR2 SVGAGI. The DNA for the CDR3 is TGTGCCAGCAGTCCCAGGGGGTGGGAGCAGTTCTTC. Its translation: CASSPRGWEQFF.

As DNA, the CDR3 is TGTGCCAGCTCACCAACGGGGGAAGGGCTCGAGACCCAGTACTTC. The encoded protein is CASSPTGEGLETQYF. The chain links TRBV18 to TRBJ2-5; maybe TRBD2 (6 bases). CDR1 and CDR2 (germline): KGHSH, LQKENI. V lost 2 bases, J lost 5 bases, and 15 bases lay in between. This CDR3 region has 15 residues.

The chain employs TRBV9 and TRBJ2-5; D gene unclear. Germline CDR1 reads SGDLS; CDR2 reads YYNGEE. The length of the CDR3 is 16 residues. The V end lost 0 bases, the J end lost 5 bases, and 17 bases lay between the germline ends. Here the CDR3 DNA reads TGTGCCAGCAGCGTAGGGAGTGAGACCCGTTGGGAGACCCAGTACTTC. It yields the protein CASSVGSETRWETQYF.

The chain is built from TRBV28 and TRBJ1-3, with a weak D call TRBD1 (6 bases). CDR3 length equals 13 residues. Trimming took 6 bases from V and 8 from J, leaving 14 bases between them. CDR1 is MDHEN and CDR2 is SYDVKM in the germline V gene. DNA of the CDR3: TGTGCCAGCAGCCCAGGGGCGCGGGACACCATATATTTT. As protein: CASSPGARDTIYF.

The chain combines TRBV18 with TRBJ1-3, with 8 bases identical to TRBD1. Per the germline V gene, CDR1 is KGHSH and CDR2 is LQKENI. CDR3 length equals 16 residues. V dropped 3 bases and J dropped 4; count of bases not matched to a gene: 8. The CDR3 DNA is TGTGCCAGCTCACCGTCCGGACAGGGTAAAGGAAACACCATATATTTT. Protein: CASSPSGQGKGNTIYF.

The table lists this clone with a few counts. The chain carries TRBV6-5 and TRBJ2-1; TRBD2 matches at 7 bases. J gave up 5 bases and V 6 bases, and 7 bases lay outside the gene matches. CDR1 and CDR2 (germline): MNHEY, SVGAGI. CDR3 length: 14 residues. This chain's CDR3 is CASRKRDPNNEQFF. Here the CDR3 DNA reads TGTGCCAGCAGAAAGCGGGACCCGAACAATGAGCAGTTCTTC.

The chain combines TRBV11-2 with TRBJ1-2; the match to TRBD1 covers 7 bases. The V gene end was trimmed by 5 bases and the J gene end by 7 bases; junction bases not matched to a gene: 16. CDR3 length: 16 amino acids. Germline V lookup: CDR1 SGHAT, CDR2 FQNNGV. DNA for the CDR3: TGTGCCAGCAGCAACGGGGCGCGGGAGGGGGCTGGTGGCTACACCTTC. It specifies CASSNGAREGAGGYTF.

This chain uses TRBV7-3 with TRBJ2-1, with 11 bases aligning to TRBD1. Germline V CDR1 and CDR2: SGHTA, FQGTGA. The trim removed 0 bases at V and 4 bases at J, leaving 2 bases unmatched. The CDR3 is 16 amino acids. Here the CDR3 DNA reads TGTGCCAGCAGCTTAACGGGACAGGGGGATTACAATGAGCAGTTCTTC. Amino acid sequence: CASSLTGQGDYNEQFF.

The J gene is TRBJ2-1, the V gene TRBV7-2; 7 nucleotides line up with TRBD1. The CDR3 is 15 amino acids. The germline V gene encodes CDR1 SGHTA and CDR2 FQGNSA. The J segment lost 9 bases and the V segment lost 3 bases, leaving 11 bases of the junction unmatched. CDR3 region: CASSFVVRGPLEQFF. The CDR3 nucleotides are TGTGCCAGCAGCTTTGTAGTGAGGGGGCCGCTTGAGCAGTTCTTC. The whole variable domain, filled in from reference TRBV7-2 and TRBJ2-1, reads GAGVSQSPSNKVTEKGKDVELRCDPISGHTALYWYRQSLGQGLEFLIYFQGNSAPDKSGLPSDRFSAERTGGSVSTLTIQRTQQEDSAVYLCASSFVVRGPLEQFFGPGTRLTVL.